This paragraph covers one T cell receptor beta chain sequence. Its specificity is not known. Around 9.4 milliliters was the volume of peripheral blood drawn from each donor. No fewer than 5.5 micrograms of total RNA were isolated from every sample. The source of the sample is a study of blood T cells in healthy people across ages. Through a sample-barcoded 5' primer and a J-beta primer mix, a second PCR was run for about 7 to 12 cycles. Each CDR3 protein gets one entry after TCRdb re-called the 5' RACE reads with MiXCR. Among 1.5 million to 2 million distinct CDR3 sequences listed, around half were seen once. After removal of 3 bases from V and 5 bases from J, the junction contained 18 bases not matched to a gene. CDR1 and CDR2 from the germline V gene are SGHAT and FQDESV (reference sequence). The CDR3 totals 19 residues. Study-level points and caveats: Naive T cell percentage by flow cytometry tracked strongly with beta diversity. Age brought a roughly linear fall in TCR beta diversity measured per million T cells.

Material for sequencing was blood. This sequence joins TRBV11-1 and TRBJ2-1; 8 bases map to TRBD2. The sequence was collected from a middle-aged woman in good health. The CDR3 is CASSFIYSGRGGIDNEQFF. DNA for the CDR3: TGTGCCAGCAGCTTCATATATTCGGGCCGGGGGGGCATAGACAATGAGCAGTTCTTC.